This T cell receptor beta chain was documented in a study of cytomegalovirus exposure and HLA in healthy donors. Study conclusions and caveats: Later work associated approximately 17,000 TCR beta sequences with HLA alleles at 0.05 false discovery rate.

Use of 60 Vbeta and 13 Jbeta primers characterized the PCR. Clones were read by immunoSEQ multiplex PCR, and TCRdb kept only the in-frame ones, dropping some. The sample yields roughly 120,000 clones, less than 90% seen once. Germline CDR1 is SQVTM and CDR2 is ANQGSEA. The junction had 8 bases not matched to a gene; V was cut back by 7 bases and J by 2 bases. The CDR3 has 14 amino acids. About this clone: The antigen is unknown.

Material for sequencing was PBMCs. The sequence was collected from a man between 45 and 60 years old in good health and CMV-seronegative. The chain has TRBV29-1 and TRBJ2-5; 9 bases are a match to TRBD2. In nucleotides, the CDR3 is TGCAGCGCCGAGACTAGCGGCAGACAAGAGACCCAGTACTTC. Protein sequence: CSAETSGRQETQYF.